A single sample is the source of the 32 T cell receptor beta chains below, sequenced in a study of T cell responses to AZD1222 COVID-19 vaccine. Repertoires were generated with immunoSEQ multiplex PCR, while TCRdb's copy carries only in-frame clones and drops some. Of 140,000 to 150,000 clones in the sample, approximately 89% are singletons; the top ten hold over 12%. Source: peripheral blood, taken on day 0 of AZD1222 vaccination. These receptors came from an adult in good health.

The J gene is TRBJ1-2, the V gene TRBV19, with 7 bases identical to TRBD1. Germline V lookup: CDR1 LNHDA, CDR2 SQIVND (reference sequence). V was clipped by 8 bases and J by 4 bases; unmatched bases: 4. The CDR3 has 12 residues. The CDR3 loop is CASSDRVYGYTF. The CDR3 coding sequence is TGTGCCAGTTCTGACAGGGTCTATGGCTACACCTTC.

This sequence joins TRBV5-5 and TRBJ2-5; D ambiguous. In germline, CDR1 is SGHKS, CDR2 YYEKEE (reference sequence). Between the trimmed V and J ends, which lost 9 bases and 0 bases, there was a span of 6 bases. The CDR3 is made up of 11 amino acids. This CDR3 is CATLHQETQYF. CDR3 DNA sequence: TGTGCCACCCTTCACCAAGAGACCCAGTACTTC.

CDR3 loop: CASRQSNTGELFF. DNA of the CDR3: TGTGCCAGCAGACAGTCGAACACCGGGGAGCTGTTTTTT. The V gene is TRBV28, the J gene TRBJ2-2; D gene ambiguous. V was pared by 6 bases and J by 0 bases, with 5 bases between. The length of the CDR3 is 13 residues. Germline CDR1 MDHEN, CDR2 SYDVKM.

J is TRBJ2-7 and V is TRBV6-5; 15 positions agree with TRBD2. CDR1 and CDR2 from the germline V gene are MNHEY and SVGAGI. Unmatched junction bases numbered 3, after V lost 4 bases and J lost 2 bases. The CDR3 spans 16 residues. The CDR3 DNA reads as TGTGCCAGCAGTTCCGGGACTAGCGGGGGGACCTACGAGCAGTACTTC. It codes for CASSSGTSGGTYEQYF.

V usage is TRBV7-6 and J usage is TRBJ2-1; 9 positions match TRBD2. With V trimmed by 3 bases and J by 7 bases, 7 bases remained unmatched. Germline V gene sequence: CDR1 SGHVS, CDR2 FNYEAQ. The CDR3 totals 15 residues. CDR3 region: CASSFVAGGQNEQFF. Here the CDR3 DNA reads TGTGCCAGCAGCTTTGTGGCGGGGGGGCAGAATGAGCAGTTCTTC.

In its sample, this clone was seen a few times. V is TRBV7-3 and J is TRBJ2-6, with TRBD1 matching 7 bases. CDR1 is SGHTA, CDR2 FQGTGA, per germline. The junction had 3 bases not matched to a gene; V was cut back by 1 base and J by 0 bases. The CDR3 spans 17 residues. The CDR3 reads CASSLIAGGSGANVLTF. CDR3 bases: TGTGCCAGCAGCTTAATCGCAGGGGGCTCTGGGGCCAACGTCCTGACTTTC.

The chain combines TRBV9 with TRBJ1-1, with 7 bases lining up with TRBD1. Germline V gives CDR1 SGDLS, CDR2 YYNGEE. This CDR3 has 13 residues. After removal of 7 bases from V and 3 bases from J, the junction contained 6 bases not matched to a gene. In DNA form, the CDR3 reads TGTGCCAGCGGGAGACAGGGCCACACTGAAGCTTTCTTT. Translation: CASGRQGHTEAFF.

V gene TRBV7-3 combines with J gene TRBJ1-1; 8 nucleotides agree with TRBD1. The germline V gene has CDR1 SGHTA and CDR2 FQGTGA. V was pared by 5 bases and J by 10 bases, with 12 bases of the junction left unmatched. This CDR3 has 14 residues. Here the CDR3 DNA reads TGTGCCAGCAGCCCTGACAGGGGCCACGAGAGAGCTTTCTTT. Residues: CASSPDRGHERAFF.

The chain recombines TRBV28 with TRBJ2-7, with 7 bases matching TRBD2. J lost 0 bases, V lost 6 bases, and 17 bases had no gene match. The CDR3 is 18 residues long. Germline CDR1 reads MDHEN; CDR2 reads SYDVKM. In DNA form, the CDR3 reads TGTGCCAGCAGCCCCAGTAGCGGGTTTCCATTGAGCTCCTACGAGCAGTACTTC. The encoded protein is CASSPSSGFPLSSYEQYF.

The rearrangement links TRBV19 to TRBJ2-3; tentatively, D is TRBD1 or TRBD2 (5 bases each). Germline assignment: CDR1 LNHDA and CDR2 SQIVND (reference sequence). The CDR3 has 15 residues. The V and J ends lost 6 bases and 0 bases respectively, with 13 bases between them. As DNA, the CDR3 is TGTGCCAGTAGGTGGGACGTAGCTAGCACAGATACGCAGTATTTT. Its protein product is CASRWDVASTDTQYF. Full variable domain (outside the CDR3, taken from reference TRBV19 and TRBJ2-3): DGGITQSPKYLFRKEGQNVTLSCEQNLNHDAMYWYRQDPGQGLRLIYYSQIVNDFQKGDIAEGYSVSREKKESFPLTVTSAQKNPTAFYLCASRWDVASTDTQYFGPGTRLTVL.

This sequence joins TRBV7-6 and TRBJ2-3; D unresolved. The CDR3 runs 14 residues. Germline loops: CDR1 SGHVS, CDR2 FNYEAQ. The V and J ends lost 5 bases and 1 base respectively, with 10 bases between them. The CDR3 bases are TGTGCCAGCAGCCCCTCTTCCCGCACAGATACGCAGTATTTT. Translating it yields CASSPSSRTDTQYF.

This clone was counted once. The genes are TRBV9 and TRBJ1-1; no clear D. The germline CDR1 and CDR2 sequences are SGDLS and YYNGEE. The CDR3 is 12 residues long. The V and J ends lost 3 bases and 6 bases respectively, with 9 bases between them. The CDR3 loop is CASSAQSPEAFF. The DNA for the CDR3 is TGTGCCAGCAGCGCTCAGAGCCCTGAAGCTTTCTTT.

The CDR3 sequence is CASSQDRNTEAFF. The CDR3 coding sequence is TGTGCCAGCAGCCAAGACCGGAACACTGAAGCTTTCTTT. The genes are TRBV14 and TRBJ1-1, with D unclear. This CDR3 has 13 amino acids. Germline CDR1 reads SGHDN; CDR2 reads FVKESK. The V and J ends lost 0 bases and 1 base respectively, with 3 bases between them.

The chain recombines TRBV7-2 with TRBJ1-2; possibly TRBD1 for D (5 bases). Germline CDR1 is SGHTA and CDR2 is FQGNSA. Trimming removed 5 bases from V and 10 bases from J, with 11 bases in between. CDR3 size: 11 residues. CDR3 loop: CASSVDSPYTF. Here the CDR3 DNA reads TGTGCCAGCAGCGTCGACAGCCCCTACACCTTC.

Only one count was recorded for this clone. This chain connects TRBV29-1 to TRBJ2-1, with D uncertain. Trimming left V 6 bases short and J 9 bases short, with 18 bases between. The germline gives CDR1 SQVTM, CDR2 ANQGSEA. CDR3 length equals 13 residues. In nucleotides, the CDR3 is TGCAGCGTCCGTGAGACCTCCAAGGGTGAGCAGTTCTTC. Translation gives CSVRETSKGEQFF.

The chain uses TRBV28 and TRBJ1-2; no definite D call. CDR1 is MDHEN and CDR2 is SYDVKM in the germline V gene. This CDR3 comprises 13 residues. V dropped 1 base and J dropped 7 bases, with 10 bases sitting between them. The CDR3 loop is CASSLSDPGGYTF. CDR3 bases: TGTGCCAGCAGTTTATCTGACCCGGGTGGCTACACCTTC.

The chain links TRBV3-1 (or the pseudogene TRBV3-2) to TRBJ1-2, with D possibly matching TRBD1 (6 bases). V was clipped by 1 base and J by 3 bases, with 15 bases between them. In germline, CDR1 is LGHDT, CDR2 YNNKEL (reference sequence). The CDR3 consists of 16 residues. CDR3 in DNA: TGTGCCAGCAGCCAAGGTACAGGGAGGGCGGACTATGGCTACACCTTC. This sequence encodes CASSQGTGRADYGYTF.

Details on this clone: The same CDR3 also results from other DNA sequences found in this sample. The gene calls are TRBV2 and TRBJ2-7; D may be TRBD1 (5 bases). The germline V and J ends were trimmed by 4 bases and 3 bases, with 7 bases remaining between them. Germline CDR1 and CDR2: SNHLY and FYNNEI. The CDR3 is made up of 12 amino acids. The CDR3 reads CASSAQGYEQYF. DNA of the CDR3: TGTGCCAGCAGTGCTCAGGGCTACGAGCAGTACTTC. The full variable domain, rest sourced from reference TRBV2 and TRBJ2-7, is EPEVTQTPSHQVTQMGQEVILRCVPISNHLYFYWYRQILGQKVEFLVSFYNNEISEKSEIFDDQFSVERPDGSNFTLKIRSTKLEDSAMYFCASSAQGYEQYFGPGTRLTVT.

In this sample, this clone turned up a few times. The rearrangement joins TRBV2 to TRBJ2-7, with TRBD2 matching over 12 bases. V trimming: 8 bases; J trimming: 3 bases; junction bases outside the gene matches: 2. CDR1 is SNHLY and CDR2 is FYNNEI in the germline V gene. The CDR3 sequence is 13 residues long. CDR3 DNA: TGTGCCAGCTTACTAGCGGGGGGCTACGAGCAGTACTTC. This sequence encodes CASLLAGGYEQYF.

V is TRBV3-1 (or the pseudogene TRBV3-2) and J is TRBJ2-5, with 7 bases matching TRBD1. Germline CDR1 and CDR2: LGHDT and YNNKEL (reference sequence). The CDR3 length is 14 residues. V shed 4 bases and J 3 bases; nucleotides not matched to a gene: 5. Here the CDR3 DNA reads TGTGCCAGCAGCCCATGGGACAGTAAAGAGACCCAGTACTTC. It yields the protein CASSPWDSKETQYF.

This sequence joins TRBV4-2 and TRBJ2-3; weak D call: TRBD2 (6 bases). The CDR3 totals 17 residues. CDR1 LGHNA and CDR2 YNFKEQ come from the germline V gene. Trimming took 0 bases from V and 0 from J, leaving 13 bases between them. CDR3 region: CASSQDQWGVSTDTQYF. For the CDR3, the DNA is TGTGCCAGCAGCCAAGATCAATGGGGGGTGAGCACAGATACGCAGTATTTT.

V usage is TRBV7-6 and J usage is TRBJ2-5, with D uncertain. Trimming cost V 4 bases and J 4 bases, with 4 bases left between them. This CDR3 is 11 amino acids long. CDR1 is SGHVS and CDR2 is FNYEAQ in the germline V gene. The CDR3 sequence: CASSSAETQYF. The CDR3 nucleotides are TGTGCCAGCAGCTCCGCAGAGACCCAGTACTTC.

This clone has more than one count but fewer than ten. The rearrangement joins TRBV30 to TRBJ1-1; D uncertain. The germline gives CDR1 GTSNPN, CDR2 SVGIG (reference sequence). Trimming left V 0 bases short and J 0 bases short, with 14 bases between. The length of the CDR3 is 16 residues. The CDR3 is CAWSVGGYYMNTEAFF. The CDR3 DNA is TGTGCCTGGAGTGTCGGCGGTTACTATATGAACACTGAAGCTTTCTTT.

The chain uses TRBV7-2 and TRBJ2-7; D tentatively reads TRBD1 or TRBD2 (5 bases each). The germline V gene encodes CDR1 SGHTA and CDR2 FQGNSA. The V end lost 4 bases, the J end lost 4 bases, and 17 bases lay between the germline ends. The CDR3 is 15 residues long. The CDR3, as DNA: TGTGCCAGCAGCTCAGGGTCGGGACCAGGGTACGAGCAGTACTTC. Protein product: CASSSGSGPGYEQYF. Combining the CDR3 with reference TRBV7-2 and TRBJ2-7 gives the whole variable domain GAGVSQSPSNKVTEKGKDVELRCDPISGHTALYWYRQSLGQGLEFLIYFQGNSAPDKSGLPSDRFSAERTGGSVSTLTIQRTQQEDSAVYLCASSSGSGPGYEQYFGPGTRLTVT.

The chain employs TRBV28 and TRBJ2-1; the match to TRBD2 covers 9 bases. The V segment lost 4 bases and the J segment 9 bases; nucleotides outside the gene matches: 7. Germline lookup yields CDR1 MDHEN and CDR2 SYDVKM. CDR3 length equals 14 residues. CDR3 sequence reads: CASSSPGLASEQFF. CDR3 nucleotides: TGTGCCAGCAGTTCGCCGGGACTAGCATCTGAGCAGTTCTTC.

CDR3 DNA sequence: TGTGCCAGCAGCAAAATCAGGGGAACTAATGAAAAACTGTTTTTT. Protein: CASSKIRGTNEKLFF. V usage is TRBV11-2 and J usage is TRBJ1-4, with a weak D call TRBD1 (6 bases). The CDR3 is 15 residues long. Germline V gives CDR1 SGHAT, CDR2 FQNNGV. The V and J ends lost 5 bases and 1 base respectively, with 11 bases between them. The whole variable domain, remainder taken from reference TRBV11-2 and TRBJ1-4, is EAGVAQSPRYKIIEKRQSVAFWCNPISGHATLYWYQQILGQGPKLLIQFQNNGVVDDSQLPKDRFSAERLKGVDSTLKIQPAKLEDSAVYLCASSKIRGTNEKLFFGSGTQLSVL.

This clone was seen once. J is TRBJ2-5 and V is TRBV9; D gene uncertain. Germline V gene lookup returns CDR1 SGDLS and CDR2 YYNGEE. The CDR3 length is 14 residues. The germline V and J ends were trimmed by 6 bases and 5 bases, with 17 bases remaining between them. CDR3: CASTPRIVGETQYF. The CDR3 bases are TGTGCCAGCACCCCACGGATCGTAGGGGAGACCCAGTACTTC.

The gene calls are TRBV11-2 and TRBJ1-6; D is ambiguous. Germline V gives CDR1 SGHAT, CDR2 FQNNGV. This CDR3 is built from 15 residues. Trimming cost V 0 bases and J 7 bases, with 10 bases left between them. The CDR3 is CASSLDGMSNSPLHF. CDR3 in DNA: TGTGCCAGCAGCTTAGACGGGATGTCGAATTCACCCCTCCACTTT.

The chain uses TRBV7-9 and TRBJ1-2; D gene ambiguous. The V and J ends lost 2 bases and 4 bases respectively, with 11 bases between them. Per germline, CDR1 SEHNR and CDR2 FQNEAQ (reference sequence). This CDR3 contains 14 residues. The CDR3 DNA reads TGTGCCAGCAGCTTACAGTTAGGATCCTATGGCTACACCTTC. Translation gives CASSLQLGSYGYTF.

This clone has just a few counts. The V call is TRBV14, the J call TRBJ1-5; weak D call: TRBD1 (6 bases). This CDR3 is built from 13 residues. Per the germline V gene, CDR1 is SGHDN and CDR2 is FVKESK. V was pared by 4 bases and J by 7 bases, with 11 bases between. This CDR3 reads CASSLLGGQPQHF. CDR3 nucleotide sequence: TGTGCCAGCAGCCTGTTGGGGGGCCAGCCCCAGCATTTT.

The V call is TRBV7-2, the J call TRBJ1-2, with 12 bases that match TRBD1. Germline CDR1 and CDR2: SGHTA and FQGNSA. The J segment lost 3 bases and the V segment lost 8 bases, leaving 13 bases of the junction unmatched. The CDR3 sequence is 17 residues long. The CDR3 loop reads CASHLAGQGARDYGYTF. CDR3 sequence (DNA): TGTGCCAGCCACCTGGCGGGACAGGGGGCGAGGGACTATGGCTACACCTTC.

CDR3 region: CASSYGQTSYTF. The DNA of the CDR3 is TGTGCCAGCAGTTATGGACAGACGAGCTACACCTTC. The chain employs TRBV5-6 and TRBJ1-2; possibly TRBD1 for D (6 bases). Germline CDR1 SGHDT, CDR2 YYEEEE. V was shortened by 5 bases and J by 9 bases, with 14 bases between the two germline ends. The CDR3 is made up of 12 amino acids.